This T cell receptor (beta chain) was documented in a study of vaccination and CD4 T cells after COVID-19. The wider study: With 10 or so mild cases and one severe, convalescent patients were SARS-CoV-2 positive by nasal swab PCR. For post-vaccine samples, collection took place a median roughly 72 days after dose two, ranging from 14 to 241.

Described treatment: approximately 11-day PBMC culture with coronavirus spike peptide pools or control peptides (ViraFEST assay). Cell culture was performed with about 2 million PBMCs per well in the presence of approximately 10 IU/ml IL-2 and 10 ug/ml peptide pools. Half of the medium was exchanged for fresh IL-2 medium, first on day 3 and then on day 7. Points on this clonotype: The target antigen is unknown.

The Oncomine TCR Beta short-read assay generated sequence data from the DNA of cultured CD4+ T cells. TCRdb reanalysed the PCR reads using MiXCR and keeps one entry per CDR3 protein. Of around 15,000 distinct CDR3 sequences listed, approximately 42% are singletons. This CDR3 comprises 15 residues. V dropped 4 bases and J dropped 2 bases, with 13 bases sitting between them. Germline loops: CDR1 MNHEY, CDR2 SVGAGI. This receptor was taken from a human donor with COVID-19. This chain uses TRBV6-5 with TRBJ2-3, with D possibly being TRBD2 (6 bases). The sequencing input was cultured CD4+ T cells from blood. For the CDR3, the DNA is TGTGCCAGCAGTTCCCAAGGGACTTCCACAGATACGCAGTATTTT. Translation: CASSSQGTSTDTQYF.